This TCR beta chain was identified during a study of shared clonotypes between healthy human individuals. Measured with immunoSEQ multiplex PCR; TCRdb has only the in-frame clones, and not every one. The sample includes about 2.1 million clones, about 92% of them seen just once. Study-wide results and caveats: In contrast to clonotypes shared by all four donors, non-shared clonotypes had lower generation probabilities. Only blood was sampled, and tissue TCR repertoires likely differ from blood ones.

Naive CD8 cells were CD45RO-negative, positively selected for CCR7, excluding terminally differentiated effector memory CD45RA+ cells. Per germline, CDR1 GTSNPN and CDR2 SVGIG (reference sequence). V lost 7 bases and J lost 4, with 13 bases in between. This CDR3 has 12 residues. To note about this clone: Antigen specificity is unknown.

This clonotype was sampled from a man between 18 and 35 years old in good health. Some clones in this sample may be carry-over from other donors' samples. The chain carries TRBV30 and TRBJ1-2; D perhaps matches TRBD1 (5 bases). What was sequenced was naive CD8+ T cells from PBMCs. This CDR3 reads CAYPGRRYGYTF. CDR3 bases: TGTGCCTACCCGGGACGGCGCTATGGCTACACCTTC.